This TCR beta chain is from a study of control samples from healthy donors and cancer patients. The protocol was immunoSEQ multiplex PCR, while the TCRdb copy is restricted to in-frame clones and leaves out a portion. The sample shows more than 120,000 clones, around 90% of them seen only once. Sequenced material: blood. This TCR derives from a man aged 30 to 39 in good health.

The CDR3 reads CATRDRGTEAFF. The CDR3 nucleotides are TGTGCCACCAGGGACAGAGGGACTGAAGCTTTCTTT. The J gene is TRBJ1-1, the V gene TRBV19, with 7 bases lining up with TRBD1. Per the germline V gene, CDR1 is LNHDA and CDR2 is SQIVND (reference sequence). With 10 bases clipped from V and 5 bases from J, the junction kept 7 bases outside the gene matches. This CDR3 is built from 12 residues.